This entry describes one T cell receptor (beta chain). The CDR3 runs 16 residues. Germline lookup yields CDR1 MDHEN and CDR2 SYDVKM. Trimming took 4 bases from V and 0 from J; bases not matched to a gene: 4. The data derive from a study of blood T cell repertoires in COVID-19. Seattle researchers signed up patients amid active infection and tracked them longitudinally. Per the study methods: Reference gene primer amplification yielded estimated nucleated cell counts. Sequencing was performed with immunoSEQ multiplex PCR; in TCRdb, only in-frame clones are kept and a portion is missing. That table gives V, J and clone size, and the DNA gave D and trimming. Counted here are 70,000 to 90,000 clones, 75% to 90% occurring once; the ten biggest clones make up over 6%.

Input material: peripheral blood. The clonotype comes from a man at least 80 years old with COVID-19, enrolled during active disease. This chain links TRBV28 with TRBJ1-3; 9 bases agree with TRBD1. The CDR3 loop reads CASSSRDRVSGNTIYF. Written as DNA, the CDR3 is TGTGCCAGCAGTTCCCGGGACAGGGTCTCTGGAAACACCATATATTTT. Using reference TRBV28 and TRBJ1-3 for the parts outside the CDR3, the full variable domain is DVKVTQSSRYLVKRTGEKVFLECVQDMDHENMFWYRQDPGLGLRLIYFSYDVKMKEKGDIPEGYSVSREKKERFSLILESASTNQTSMYLCASSSRDRVSGNTIYFGEGSWLTVV.